The 17 T cell receptor beta chains below come from one sample, sequenced in a study of T cells in tumors after PD-1 blockade. Sequencing was performed with immunoSEQ multiplex PCR; in TCRdb, only in-frame clones are kept and a portion is missing. This table holds roughly 49,000 clones, 81% found once. Source: PBMCs, taken before anti-PD-1 treatment. The receptors here all came from a human donor with basal cell carcinoma.

This chain joins TRBV7-8 and TRBJ2-1; maybe TRBD2 (5 bases). Germline values: CDR1 SGHVS, CDR2 FQNEAQ. Trimming removed 1 base from V and 0 bases from J, with 13 bases in between. The CDR3 spans 17 residues. Here the CDR3 reads CASSLVPSGSSYNEQFF. Here the CDR3 DNA reads TGTGCCAGCAGCTTAGTACCCTCGGGAAGCTCCTACAATGAGCAGTTCTTC.

The rearrangement uses TRBV30 and TRBJ2-6; TRBD1 might be the D (6 bases). CDR1 GTSNPN and CDR2 SVGIG come from the germline V gene (reference sequence). The CDR3 contains 16 residues. Trimming took 2 bases from V and 1 from J, leaving 12 bases between them. The chain's CDR3 is CAWSSPGVSGANVLTF. CDR3 bases: TGTGCCTGGAGTTCCCCAGGGGTATCTGGGGCCAACGTCCTGACTTTC.

The chain is built from TRBV29-1 and TRBJ1-2, with unresolved D. V was shortened by 0 bases and J by 6 bases, with 14 bases between the two germline ends. The germline gives CDR1 SQVTM, CDR2 ANQGSEA. The CDR3 is 14 amino acids. CDR3 bases: TGCAGCGTTGAAGAGGGAGCAGCCTTCGATGGCTACACCTTC. This sequence encodes CSVEEGAAFDGYTF.

This clone appeared once. The chain couples TRBV18 to TRBJ2-1; 7 nucleotides match TRBD2. Per germline, CDR1 KGHSH and CDR2 LQKENI. V lost 2 bases and J lost 7; bases outside the gene matches: 8. This CDR3 contains 15 residues. The CDR3 loop reads CASSPGRAGNNEQFF. CDR3 sequence (DNA): TGTGCCAGCTCACCAGGGAGGGCAGGGAATAATGAGCAGTTCTTC.

V gene TRBV10-3 combines with J gene TRBJ2-1, with 9 positions matching TRBD1. The CDR3 sequence is 15 residues long. With 6 bases clipped from V and 3 bases from J, the junction kept 6 bases outside the gene matches. CDR1 is ENHRY and CDR2 is SYGVKD in the germline V gene. The CDR3 DNA sequence: TGTGCCATCAGCCATCCGGGACAGGGCTACAATGAGCAGTTCTTC. Protein product: CAISHPGQGYNEQFF.

The rearrangement joins TRBV27 to TRBJ1-6, with D perhaps matching TRBD1 (5 bases). V was trimmed by 0 bases and J by 0 bases, leaving 9 bases between them. Germline V CDR1 and CDR2: MNHEY, SMNVEV (reference sequence). This CDR3 contains 17 residues. The DNA for the CDR3 is TGTGCCAGCAGTTTATCCACAGGTAGCTCCTATAATTCACCCCTCCACTTT. Its translation: CASSLSTGSSYNSPLHF.

The chain employs TRBV19 and TRBJ1-1; 9 nucleotides match TRBD1. V lost 4 bases, J lost 5 bases, and 2 bases stayed unmatched. Germline CDR1 LNHDA, CDR2 SQIVND (reference sequence). The CDR3 is made up of 13 amino acids. CDR3 region: CASSSDRGTEAFF. DNA of the CDR3: TGTGCCAGTAGTAGTGACAGGGGGACTGAAGCTTTCTTT. The whole variable domain, remainder taken from reference TRBV19 and TRBJ1-1, is DGGITQSPKYLFRKEGQNVTLSCEQNLNHDAMYWYRQDPGQGLRLIYYSQIVNDFQKGDIAEGYSVSREKKESFPLTVTSAQKNPTAFYLCASSSDRGTEAFFGQGTRLTVV.

This clone appeared a single time. The chain links TRBV5-1 to TRBJ2-5; D might be TRBD1 or TRBD2, each matching 5 bases. V was shortened by 0 bases and J by 5 bases, with 8 bases between the two germline ends. Per the germline V gene, CDR1 is SGHRS and CDR2 is YFSETQ. The length of the CDR3 is 13 residues. The CDR3 nucleotides are TGCGCCAGCAGCTTGGTAGGGGACGAGACCCAGTACTTC. Translated: CASSLVGDETQYF.

For the CDR3, the DNA is TGCGCCAGCAAGATGACGGGGAGTTATAATTCACCCCTCCACTTT. As protein: CASKMTGSYNSPLHF. The genes are TRBV10-2 and TRBJ1-6; D gene ambiguous. The CDR3 is made up of 15 amino acids. CDR1 and CDR2 (germline): WSHSY, SAAADI. V was pared by 7 bases and J by 4 bases, with 14 bases between.

This clone was observed a few times. This sequence joins TRBV5-1 and TRBJ2-2, with 8 bases aligning to TRBD1. The J segment lost 1 base and the V segment lost 6 bases, leaving 5 bases of the junction unmatched. The CDR3 contains 15 residues. Germline V lookup: CDR1 SGHRS, CDR2 YFSETQ. CDR3 amino acids: CASTAGTGNTGELFF. CDR3 DNA: TGCGCCAGCACTGCCGGGACAGGGAACACCGGGGAGCTGTTTTTT.

The count of this clone is one. The rearrangement uses TRBV19 and TRBJ1-2; 7 bases align to TRBD1. There are 14 residues in the CDR3. The ends lost 6 bases at V and 4 bases at J; junction bases unmatched: 8. Germline values: CDR1 LNHDA, CDR2 SQIVND (reference sequence). The CDR3 DNA sequence: TGTGCCAGTAGCGTACAGGGGACTAGCTATGGCTACACCTTC. As protein: CASSVQGTSYGYTF. Together with reference TRBV19 and TRBJ1-2, the CDR3 gives the full variable domain: DGGITQSPKYLFRKEGQNVTLSCEQNLNHDAMYWYRQDPGQGLRLIYYSQIVNDFQKGDIAEGYSVSREKKESFPLTVTSAQKNPTAFYLCASSVQGTSYGYTFGSGTRLTVV.

V is TRBV4-2 and J is TRBJ2-1; 9 nucleotides line up with TRBD2. Trimming at V came to 2 bases and at J to 2 bases, leaving 7 bases not matched to a gene. CDR1 LGHNA and CDR2 YNFKEQ come from the germline V gene. The CDR3 length is 17 residues. The CDR3 DNA reads TGTGCCAGCAGCCAAACTCAGACTAGCGGTCCCTACAATGAGCAGTTCTTC. Protein sequence: CASSQTQTSGPYNEQFF.

This chain's CDR3 is CASSQWGGRNTGELFF. In DNA, the CDR3 is TGTGCCAGCAGCCAATGGGGGGGCCGCAACACCGGGGAGCTGTTTTTT. The genes are TRBV3-1 (or the pseudogene TRBV3-2) and TRBJ2-2, with D maybe TRBD2 (7 bases). The CDR3 sequence is 16 residues long. Germline V gene data show CDR1 as LGHDT and CDR2 as YNNKEL (reference sequence). The germline V and J ends were trimmed by 2 bases and 2 bases, with 12 bases remaining between them.

The chain employs TRBV5-6 and TRBJ2-1; D not resolved. Trimming shortened V by 2 bases and J by 8 bases, and 11 bases separated the two germline ends. The germline CDR1 and CDR2 sequences are SGHDT and YYEEEE. The CDR3 contains 13 residues. The CDR3 reads CASSLSSTHEQFF. CDR3 bases: TGTGCCAGCAGCTTAAGCAGCACGCATGAGCAGTTCTTC.

The chain employs TRBV5-6 and TRBJ2-2, with D possibly being TRBD1 (5 bases). The CDR3 sequence is 15 residues long. Trimming took 3 bases from V and 5 from J, leaving 14 bases between them. The germline V gene has CDR1 SGHDT and CDR2 YYEEEE. The CDR3 sequence is CASSYQGYGTGELFF. The CDR3, as DNA: TGTGCCAGCAGCTACCAGGGATACGGAACCGGGGAGCTGTTTTTT.

This chain links TRBV11-1 with TRBJ2-2; maybe TRBD1 (6 bases). The V end was cut by 1 base, the J end by 1 base, with 10 bases between. CDR3 size: 16 residues. CDR1 and CDR2 (germline): SGHAT, FQDESV (reference sequence). CDR3 region: CASSLGQDLNTGELFF. In DNA form, the CDR3 reads TGTGCCAGCAGCTTAGGACAGGATTTGAACACCGGGGAGCTGTTTTTT.

This sequence joins TRBV30 and TRBJ1-2, with 9 bases fitting TRBD1. The CDR3 extends over 14 amino acids. The junction had 8 bases not matched to a gene; V was cut back by 0 bases and J by 9 bases. Germline CDR1 is GTSNPN and CDR2 is SVGIG (reference sequence). Written as DNA, the CDR3 is TGTGCCTGGAGTGTATATGGGACAGGGTCTAGCTACACCTTC. Protein product: CAWSVYGTGSSYTF.